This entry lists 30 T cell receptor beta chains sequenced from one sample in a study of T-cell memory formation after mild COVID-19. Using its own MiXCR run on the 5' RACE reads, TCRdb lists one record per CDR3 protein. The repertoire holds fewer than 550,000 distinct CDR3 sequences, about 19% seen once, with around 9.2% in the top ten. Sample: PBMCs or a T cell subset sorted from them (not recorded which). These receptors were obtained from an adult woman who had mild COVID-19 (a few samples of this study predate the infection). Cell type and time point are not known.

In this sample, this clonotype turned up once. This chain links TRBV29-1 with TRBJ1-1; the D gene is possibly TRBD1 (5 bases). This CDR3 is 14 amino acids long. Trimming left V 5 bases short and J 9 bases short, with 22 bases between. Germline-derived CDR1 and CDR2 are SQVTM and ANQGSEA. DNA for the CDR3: TGCAGCGTTATGGGGGGAACGGATGGGGTAAAAGCTTTCTTT. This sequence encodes CSVMGGTDGVKAFF.

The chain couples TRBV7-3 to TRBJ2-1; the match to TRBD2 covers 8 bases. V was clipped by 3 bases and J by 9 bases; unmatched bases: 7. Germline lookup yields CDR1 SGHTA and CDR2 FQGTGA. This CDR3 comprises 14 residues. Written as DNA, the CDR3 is TGTGCCAGCAGCTTCGCGGGGGGAAGGTCTGAGCAGTTCTTC. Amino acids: CASSFAGGRSEQFF.

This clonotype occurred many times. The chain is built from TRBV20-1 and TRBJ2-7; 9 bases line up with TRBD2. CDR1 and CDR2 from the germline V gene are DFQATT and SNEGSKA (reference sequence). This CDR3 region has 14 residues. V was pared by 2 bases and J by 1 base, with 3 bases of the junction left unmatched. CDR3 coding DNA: TGCAGTGCTAGACGTAGCGGGGGTTCCTACGAGCAGTACTTC. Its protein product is CSARRSGGSYEQYF.

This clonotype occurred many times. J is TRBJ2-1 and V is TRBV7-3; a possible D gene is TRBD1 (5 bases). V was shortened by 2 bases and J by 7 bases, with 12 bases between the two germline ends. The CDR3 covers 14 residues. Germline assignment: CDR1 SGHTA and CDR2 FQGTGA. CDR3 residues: CASSLFSGLNEQFF. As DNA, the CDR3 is TGTGCCAGCAGCTTATTCTCAGGGCTTAATGAGCAGTTCTTC.

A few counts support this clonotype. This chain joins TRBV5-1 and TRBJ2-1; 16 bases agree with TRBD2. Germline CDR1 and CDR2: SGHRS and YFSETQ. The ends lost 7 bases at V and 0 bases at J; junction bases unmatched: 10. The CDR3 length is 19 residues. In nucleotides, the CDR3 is TGCGCCAGCGGAAAGGGACTAGCGGGAGGGATACGCTCCTACAATGAGCAGTTCTTC. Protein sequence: CASGKGLAGGIRSYNEQFF. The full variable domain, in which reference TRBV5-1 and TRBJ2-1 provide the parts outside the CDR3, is KAGVTQTPRYLIKTRGQQVTLSCSPISGHRSVSWYQQTPGQGLQFLFEYFSETQRNKGNFPGRFSGRQFSNSRSEMNVSTLELGDSALYLCASGKGLAGGIRSYNEQFFGPGTRLTVL.

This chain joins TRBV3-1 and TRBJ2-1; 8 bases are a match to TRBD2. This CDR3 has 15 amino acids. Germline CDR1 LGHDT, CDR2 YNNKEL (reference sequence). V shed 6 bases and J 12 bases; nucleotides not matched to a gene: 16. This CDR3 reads CASSPTGGGPSGQFF. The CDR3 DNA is TGTGCCAGCAGTCCCACGGGCGGGGGGCCTAGTGGGCAGTTCTTC.

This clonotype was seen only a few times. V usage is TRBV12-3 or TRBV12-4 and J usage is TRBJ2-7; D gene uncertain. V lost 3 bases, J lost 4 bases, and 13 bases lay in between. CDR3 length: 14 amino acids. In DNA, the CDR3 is TGTGCCAGCAGTTTTGTCTCAGGCCGGTACGAGCAGTACTTC. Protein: CASSFVSGRYEQYF.

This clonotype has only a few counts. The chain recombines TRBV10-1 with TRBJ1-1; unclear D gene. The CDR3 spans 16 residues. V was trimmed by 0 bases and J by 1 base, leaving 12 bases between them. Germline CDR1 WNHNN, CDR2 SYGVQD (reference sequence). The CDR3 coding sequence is TGCGCCAGCAGTGAGTCGGTTCCGGGCCCGAACACTGAAGCTTTCTTT. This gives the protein CASSESVPGPNTEAFF.

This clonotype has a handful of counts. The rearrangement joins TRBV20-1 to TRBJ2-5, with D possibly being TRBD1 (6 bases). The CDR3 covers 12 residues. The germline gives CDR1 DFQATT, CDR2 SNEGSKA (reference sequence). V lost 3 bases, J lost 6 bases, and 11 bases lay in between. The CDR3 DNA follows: TGCAGTGCTAGTACAGGGATAAAGACCCAGTACTTC. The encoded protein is CSASTGIKTQYF.

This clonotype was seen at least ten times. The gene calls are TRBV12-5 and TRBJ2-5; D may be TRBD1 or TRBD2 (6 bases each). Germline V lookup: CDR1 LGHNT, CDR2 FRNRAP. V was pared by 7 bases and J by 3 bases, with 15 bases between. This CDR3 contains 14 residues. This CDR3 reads CASAVGGREETQYF. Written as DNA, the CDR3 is TGTGCTAGTGCGGTTGGGGGGCGCGAAGAGACCCAGTACTTC. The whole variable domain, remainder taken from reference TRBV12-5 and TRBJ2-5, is DARVTQTPRHKVTEMGQEVTMRCQPILGHNTVFWYRQTMMQGLELLAYFRNRAPLDDSGMPKDRFSAEMPDATLATLKIQPSEPRDSAVYFCASAVGGREETQYFGPGTRLLVL.

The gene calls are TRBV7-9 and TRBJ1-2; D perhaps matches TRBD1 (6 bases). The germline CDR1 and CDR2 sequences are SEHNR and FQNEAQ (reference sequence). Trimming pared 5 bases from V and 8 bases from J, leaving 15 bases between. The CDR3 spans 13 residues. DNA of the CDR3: TGTGCCAGCAGCCCCAGAACAGGGCCCGGCTACACCTTC. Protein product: CASSPRTGPGYTF.

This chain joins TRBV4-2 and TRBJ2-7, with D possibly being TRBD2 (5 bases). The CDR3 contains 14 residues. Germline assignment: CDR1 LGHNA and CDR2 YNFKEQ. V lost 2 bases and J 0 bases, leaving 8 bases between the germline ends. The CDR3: CASSQRDLSYEQYF. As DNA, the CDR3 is TGTGCCAGCAGCCAACGGGATCTCTCCTACGAGCAGTACTTC.

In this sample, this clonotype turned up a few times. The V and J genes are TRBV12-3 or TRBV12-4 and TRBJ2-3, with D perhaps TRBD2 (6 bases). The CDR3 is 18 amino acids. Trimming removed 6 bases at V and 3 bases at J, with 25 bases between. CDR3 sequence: CASRPSPGGGVMTDTQYF. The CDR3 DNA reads TGTGCCAGCAGACCGAGTCCCGGGGGTGGAGTTATGACAGATACGCAGTATTTT.

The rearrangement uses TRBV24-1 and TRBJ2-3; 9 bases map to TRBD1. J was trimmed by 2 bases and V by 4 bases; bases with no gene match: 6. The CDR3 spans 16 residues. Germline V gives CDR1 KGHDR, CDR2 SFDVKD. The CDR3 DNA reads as TGTGCCACCAGTGAGGCCGGACAGGGGACCACAGATACGCAGTATTTT. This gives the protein CATSEAGQGTTDTQYF.

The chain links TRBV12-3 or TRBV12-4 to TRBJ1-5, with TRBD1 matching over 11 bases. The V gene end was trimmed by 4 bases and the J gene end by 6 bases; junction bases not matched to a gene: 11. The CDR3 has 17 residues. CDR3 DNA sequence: TGTGCCAGCAGTTCCGCCCCGGGACAGGGGGATGGTCAGCCCCAGCATTTT. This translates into CASSSAPGQGDGQPQHF.

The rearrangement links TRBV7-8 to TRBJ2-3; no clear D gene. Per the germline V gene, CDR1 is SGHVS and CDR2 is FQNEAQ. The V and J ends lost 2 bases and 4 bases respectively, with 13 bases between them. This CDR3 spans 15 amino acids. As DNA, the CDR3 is TGTGCCAGCAGCTTATTTGGTAGTGTCGCAGATACGCAGTATTTT. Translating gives CASSLFGSVADTQYF.

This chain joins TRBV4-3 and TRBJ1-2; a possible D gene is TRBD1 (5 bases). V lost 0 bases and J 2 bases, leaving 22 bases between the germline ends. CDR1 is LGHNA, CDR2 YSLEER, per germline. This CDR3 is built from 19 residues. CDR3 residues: CASSQEPPYGTLGNYGYTF. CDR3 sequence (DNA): TGCGCCAGCAGCCAAGAACCTCCGTATGGGACCCTGGGGAACTATGGCTACACCTTC.

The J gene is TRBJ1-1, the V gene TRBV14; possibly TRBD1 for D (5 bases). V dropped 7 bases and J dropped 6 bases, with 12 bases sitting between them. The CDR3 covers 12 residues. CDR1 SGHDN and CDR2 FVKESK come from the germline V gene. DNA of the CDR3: TGTGCCAGCAACCTTGGAGGGGCTGAAGCTTTCTTT. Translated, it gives CASNLGGAEAFF.

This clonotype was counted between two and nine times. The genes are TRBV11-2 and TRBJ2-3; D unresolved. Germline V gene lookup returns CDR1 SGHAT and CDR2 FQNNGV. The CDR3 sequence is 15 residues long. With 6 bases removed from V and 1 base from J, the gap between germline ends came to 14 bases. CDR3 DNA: TGTGCCAGCAGACGCCTACGTCCAGGCACAGATACGCAGTATTTT. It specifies CASRRLRPGTDTQYF.

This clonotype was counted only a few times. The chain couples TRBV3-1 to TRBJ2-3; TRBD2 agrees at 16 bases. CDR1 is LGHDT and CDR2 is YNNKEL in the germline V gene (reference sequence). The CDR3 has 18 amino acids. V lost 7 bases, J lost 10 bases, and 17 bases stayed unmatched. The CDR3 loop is CASTIYSGTSGGAGPQYF. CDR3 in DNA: TGTGCCAGCACCATTTATTCCGGGACTAGCGGGGGGGCCGGTCCGCAGTATTTT.

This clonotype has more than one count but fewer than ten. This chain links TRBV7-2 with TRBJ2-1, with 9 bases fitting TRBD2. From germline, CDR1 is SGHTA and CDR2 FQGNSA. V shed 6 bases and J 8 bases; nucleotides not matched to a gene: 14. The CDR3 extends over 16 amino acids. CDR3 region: CASRPFPSGVGHEQFF. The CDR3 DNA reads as TGTGCCAGCAGACCCTTCCCTAGCGGGGTGGGGCATGAGCAGTTCTTC.

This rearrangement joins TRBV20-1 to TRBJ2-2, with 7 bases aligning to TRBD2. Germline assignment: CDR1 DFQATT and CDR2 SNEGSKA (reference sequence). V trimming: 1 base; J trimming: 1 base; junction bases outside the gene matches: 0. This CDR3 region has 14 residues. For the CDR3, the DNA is TGCAGTGCTAGAGCTAGCGGGAACACCGGGGAGCTGTTTTTT. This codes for CSARASGNTGELFF.

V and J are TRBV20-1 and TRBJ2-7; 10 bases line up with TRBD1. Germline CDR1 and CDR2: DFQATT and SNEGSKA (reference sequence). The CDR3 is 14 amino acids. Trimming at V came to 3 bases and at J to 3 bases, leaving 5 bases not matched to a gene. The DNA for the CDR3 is TGCAGTGCTAGTCAGGGACAGGGGAGCTACGAGCAGTACTTC. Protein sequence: CSASQGQGSYEQYF.

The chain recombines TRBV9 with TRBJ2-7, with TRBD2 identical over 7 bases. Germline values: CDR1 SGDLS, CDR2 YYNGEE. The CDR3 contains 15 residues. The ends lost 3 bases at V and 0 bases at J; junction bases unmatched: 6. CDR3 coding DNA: TGTGCCAGCAGCGGTGGGGAGGGGCCCTCCTACGAGCAGTACTTC. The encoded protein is CASSGGEGPSYEQYF.

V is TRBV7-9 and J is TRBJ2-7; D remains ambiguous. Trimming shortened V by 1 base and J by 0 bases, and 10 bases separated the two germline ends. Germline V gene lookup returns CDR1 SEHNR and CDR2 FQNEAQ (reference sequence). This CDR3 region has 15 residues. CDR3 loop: CASSLVGRNSYEQYF. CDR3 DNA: TGTGCCAGCAGCTTAGTGGGCCGGAACTCCTACGAGCAGTACTTC. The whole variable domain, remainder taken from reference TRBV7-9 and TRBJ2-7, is DTGVSQNPRHKITKRGQNVTFRCDPISEHNRLYWYRQTLGQGPEFLTYFQNEAQLEKSRLLSDRFSAERPKGSFSTLEIQRTEQGDSAMYLCASSLVGRNSYEQYFGPGTRLTVT.

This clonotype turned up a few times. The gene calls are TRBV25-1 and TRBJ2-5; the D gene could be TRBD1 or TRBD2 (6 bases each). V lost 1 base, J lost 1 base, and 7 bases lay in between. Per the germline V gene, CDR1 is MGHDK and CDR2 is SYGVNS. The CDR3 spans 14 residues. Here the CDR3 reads CASSEWGAQETQYF. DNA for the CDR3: TGTGCCAGCAGTGAATGGGGGGCCCAAGAGACCCAGTACTTC.

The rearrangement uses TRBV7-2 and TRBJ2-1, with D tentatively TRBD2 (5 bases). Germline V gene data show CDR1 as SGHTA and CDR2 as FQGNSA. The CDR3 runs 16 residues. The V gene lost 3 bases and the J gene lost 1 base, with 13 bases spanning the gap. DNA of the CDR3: TGTGCCAGCAGCTTTGAGGGTAGAGGATCCTACAATGAGCAGTTCTTC. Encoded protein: CASSFEGRGSYNEQFF.

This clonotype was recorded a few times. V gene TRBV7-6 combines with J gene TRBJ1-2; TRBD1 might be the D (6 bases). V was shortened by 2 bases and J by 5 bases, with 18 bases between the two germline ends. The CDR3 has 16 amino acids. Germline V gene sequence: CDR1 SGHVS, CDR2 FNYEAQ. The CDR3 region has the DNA TGTGCCAGCAGCTTATCGGGGGCGAGTCGGGCGTATGGCTACACCTTC. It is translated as CASSLSGASRAYGYTF.

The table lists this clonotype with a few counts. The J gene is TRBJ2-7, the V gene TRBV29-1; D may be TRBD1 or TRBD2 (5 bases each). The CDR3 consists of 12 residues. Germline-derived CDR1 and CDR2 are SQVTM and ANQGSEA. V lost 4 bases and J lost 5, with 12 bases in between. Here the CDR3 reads CSVGIWGNEQYF. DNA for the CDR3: TGCAGCGTTGGCATTTGGGGGAACGAGCAGTACTTC.

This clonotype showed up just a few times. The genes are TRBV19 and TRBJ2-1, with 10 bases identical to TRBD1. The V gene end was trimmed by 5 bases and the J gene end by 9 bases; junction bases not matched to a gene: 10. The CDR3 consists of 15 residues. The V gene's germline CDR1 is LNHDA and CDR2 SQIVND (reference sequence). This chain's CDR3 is CASSRWGQGMSEQFF. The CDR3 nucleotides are TGTGCCAGTAGTCGCTGGGGACAGGGGATGAGTGAGCAGTTCTTC.